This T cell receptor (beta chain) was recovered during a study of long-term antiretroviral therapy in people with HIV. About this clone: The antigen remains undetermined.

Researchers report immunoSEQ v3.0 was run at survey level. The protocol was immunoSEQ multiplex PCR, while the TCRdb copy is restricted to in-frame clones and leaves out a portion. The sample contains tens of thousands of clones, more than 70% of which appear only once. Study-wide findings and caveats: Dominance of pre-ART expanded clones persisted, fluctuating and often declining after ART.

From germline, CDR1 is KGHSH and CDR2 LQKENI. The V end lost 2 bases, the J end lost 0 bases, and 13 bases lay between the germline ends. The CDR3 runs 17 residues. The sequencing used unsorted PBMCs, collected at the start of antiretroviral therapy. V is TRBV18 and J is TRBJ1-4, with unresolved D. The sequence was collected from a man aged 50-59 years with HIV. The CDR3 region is CASSPTSESATNEKLFF. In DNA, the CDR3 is TGTGCCAGCTCACCAACATCCGAGTCAGCAACTAATGAAAAACTGTTTTTT.